This T cell receptor beta chain derives from a study of OX40 agonist ivuxolimab in advanced cancers. Study overall: While on treatment, patients had intravenous ivuxolimab at 0.01 to 10 mg/kg every 2 weeks. Study findings and constraints: The antigens recognized by the expanded peripheral T cells, that is their antigen specificity, were not determined. Partial responders dosed at 0.1-3.0 mg/kg displayed clonal expansion ranking among the lowest.

As concerns this clone: The antigen remains undetermined.

CDR1 SEHNR and CDR2 FQNEAQ come from the germline V gene (reference sequence). The length of the CDR3 is 14 residues. V was shortened by 5 bases and J by 8 bases, with 16 bases between the two germline ends. Some clones are missing from TCRdb's copy, which holds only in-frame ones; the method was immunoSEQ multiplex PCR. The table includes about 76,000 clones, around nine tenths detected once. At cycle 4 day 1, cycle 7 day 1, and baseline, blood was sampled. The source is an adult with an advanced solid tumor such as melanoma, head and neck, liver or kidney cancer. The rearrangement links TRBV7-9 to TRBJ2-1; D is perhaps TRBD1 (6 bases). The specimen comprised CD4+ or CD8+ T cells sorted from blood, sampled in a trial of the OX40 agonist ivuxolimab. This CDR3 reads CASSPTTGTDEQFF. The CDR3 bases are TGTGCCAGCAGCCCAACGACAGGTACCGATGAGCAGTTCTTC. Full variable domain (rest looked up from reference TRBV7-9 and TRBJ2-1): DTGVSQNPRHKITKRGQNVTFRCDPISEHNRLYWYRQTLGQGPEFLTYFQNEAQLEKSRLLSDRFSAERPKGSFSTLEIQRTEQGDSAMYLCASSPTTGTDEQFFGPGTRLTVL.